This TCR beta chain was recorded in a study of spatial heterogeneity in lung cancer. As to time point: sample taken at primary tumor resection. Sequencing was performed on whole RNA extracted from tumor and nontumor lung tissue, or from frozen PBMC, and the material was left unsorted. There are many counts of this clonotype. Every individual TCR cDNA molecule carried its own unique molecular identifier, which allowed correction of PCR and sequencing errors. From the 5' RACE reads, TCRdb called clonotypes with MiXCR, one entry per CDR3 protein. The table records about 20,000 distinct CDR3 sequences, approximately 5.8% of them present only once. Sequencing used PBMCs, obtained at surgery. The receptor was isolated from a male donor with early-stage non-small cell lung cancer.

For the CDR3, the DNA is TGTGCCAGTAGTATAACGGGGAACACCGGGGAGCTGTTTTTT. Protein product: CASSITGNTGELFF. The V call is TRBV19, the J call TRBJ2-2, with D unclear. The CDR3 sequence is 14 residues long. V lost 2 bases and J 1 base, leaving 5 bases between the germline ends. Germline-derived CDR1 and CDR2 are LNHDA and SQIVND (reference sequence).